The sequence of this T cell receptor (beta chain) was determined in a study of blood T cell repertoires in COVID-19. Per the original methods: Estimates of nucleated cell counts were drawn from the amplification of reference gene primers. Repertoires were generated with immunoSEQ multiplex PCR, while TCRdb's copy carries only in-frame clones and drops some. That table furnishes V, J and clone size, whereas the DNA furnished D and trimming. The table lists about 260,000 clones, around 84% of them singletons, with around 5.1% in the top ten. Enrollment of patients from Seattle took place during active infection, with longitudinal follow-up. This CDR3 has 15 amino acids. The germline V gene has CDR1 MNHEY and CDR2 SVGAGI. V lost 5 bases to trimming and J lost 5 bases; unmatched junction nucleotides: 11.

Input material: peripheral blood. This clonotype was obtained from a woman aged 55-69 years with COVID-19, enrolled during active disease. V and J are TRBV6-5 and TRBJ2-5, with 7 bases lining up with TRBD1. This CDR3 reads CASSNRGPTLETQYF. CDR3 nucleotide sequence: TGTGCCAGCAGTAACAGGGGCCCTACTTTGGAGACCCAGTACTTC.